Each of the 11 T cell receptor beta chains below was sequenced from the same sample in a study of CD8+ T cells in alopecia areata. cDNA prepared by RNA extraction and subsequent reverse transcription served as the template for sequencing. Profiled with immunoSEQ multiplex PCR; TCRdb holds only in-frame clones, not every one. The top ten hold under 2% of the sample, which has around 270,000 clones, 58% seen once. The treatment denotes: oral pan-JAK inhibitor, 5-10 mg twice daily. Material: CD4+ T cells sorted from blood, obtained at week 24, from a patient treated with tofacitinib. The receptors come from a human donor with alopecia areata.

This clone was picked up a small number of times. The V and J genes are TRBV30 and TRBJ2-5, with D maybe TRBD2 (5 bases). The germline V gene has CDR1 GTSNPN and CDR2 SVGIG (reference sequence). The CDR3 covers 12 residues. Trimming took 3 bases from V and 9 from J, leaving 14 bases between them. CDR3 in DNA: TGTGCCTGGAGGGCTGGCTCCGGGGCCCAGTACTTC. It codes for CAWRAGSGAQYF.

The CDR3 coding sequence is TGCAGTGCTAGGGAGGCCGGGCAGTTCTTC. Translating gives CSAREAGQFF. The chain joins TRBV20-1 to TRBJ2-1; TRBD2 is a possible D gene (5 bases). Trimming removed 3 bases at V and 12 bases at J, with 9 bases between. This CDR3 is built from 10 residues. The germline gives CDR1 DFQATT, CDR2 SNEGSKA (reference sequence).

This chain uses TRBV30 with TRBJ1-1; D perhaps matches TRBD1 (6 bases). The V end lost 4 bases, the J end lost 5 bases, and 17 bases lay between the germline ends. Germline assignment: CDR1 GTSNPN and CDR2 SVGIG (reference sequence). This CDR3 spans 14 amino acids. CDR3 amino acids: CAWTRKGGGTEAFF. Here the CDR3 DNA reads TGTGCCTGGACCCGAAAGGGGGGAGGGACTGAAGCTTTCTTT.

This clone was seen a handful of times. The chain recombines TRBV2 with TRBJ1-6; TRBD1 might be the D (6 bases). CDR3 length: 15 residues. V was pared by 5 bases and J by 2 bases, with 10 bases between. Germline V lookup: CDR1 SNHLY, CDR2 FYNNEI. The CDR3 nucleotides are TGTGCCAGCAGTTCGGGACAAACCTATAATTCACCCCTCCACTTT. Translating it yields CASSSGQTYNSPLHF.

The chain couples TRBV9 to TRBJ1-6, with D tentatively TRBD1 (5 bases). The CDR3 length is 15 residues. V was shortened by 0 bases and J by 8 bases, with 12 bases between the two germline ends. In germline, CDR1 is SGDLS, CDR2 YYNGEE. CDR3 sequence: CASSVAAGRDSPLHF. Here the CDR3 DNA reads TGTGCCAGCAGCGTAGCGGCAGGGAGGGATTCACCCCTCCACTTT. The whole variable domain, remainder taken from reference TRBV9 and TRBJ1-6, is DSGVTQTPKHLITATGQRVTLRCSPRSGDLSVYWYQQSLDQGLQFLIQYYNGEERAKGNILERFSAQQFPDLHSELNLSSLELGDSALYFCASSVAAGRDSPLHFGNGTRLTVT.

The rearrangement uses TRBV6-5 and TRBJ2-1; 7 nucleotides align to TRBD1. CDR1 and CDR2 (germline): MNHEY, SVGAGI. Trimming at V came to 5 bases and at J to 8 bases, leaving 6 bases not matched to a gene. The CDR3 sequence is 13 residues long. CDR3 sequence: CASSPPQGHEQFF. The CDR3, as DNA: TGTGCCAGCAGTCCCCCACAGGGGCATGAGCAGTTCTTC.

The chain combines TRBV27 with TRBJ1-2, with 7 bases lining up with TRBD1. Germline values: CDR1 MNHEY, CDR2 SMNVEV (reference sequence). This CDR3 comprises 13 residues. V lost 9 bases and J lost 4; bases outside the gene matches: 8. CDR3 residues: CASTARDSYGYTF. The CDR3 DNA is TGTGCCAGTACAGCCCGGGACAGCTATGGCTACACCTTC.

The rearrangement uses TRBV30 and TRBJ1-2; 7 positions agree with TRBD1. Germline V gene lookup returns CDR1 GTSNPN and CDR2 SVGIG (reference sequence). With V trimmed by 8 bases and J by 7 bases, 10 bases remained unmatched. The CDR3 has 12 residues. In nucleotides, the CDR3 is TGTGCCGAGACAGGGAGGGCGGGTGGCTACACCTTC. It yields the protein CAETGRAGGYTF.

This clone was counted a few times. The chain combines TRBV29-1 with TRBJ1-1; 9 bases are shared with TRBD1. Per the germline V gene, CDR1 is SQVTM and CDR2 is ANQGSEA. V was pared by 5 bases and J by 1 base, with 11 bases of the junction left unmatched. This CDR3 has 16 amino acids. The CDR3 is CSVTRTGDVKNTEAFF. The CDR3 bases are TGCAGCGTTACCCGGACAGGGGACGTCAAGAACACTGAAGCTTTCTTT.

The chain combines TRBV27 with TRBJ2-7; D is uncertain. Per germline, CDR1 MNHEY and CDR2 SMNVEV (reference sequence). V lost 5 bases, J lost 0 bases, and 5 bases lay in between. CDR3 length: 12 residues. The CDR3 DNA reads as TGTGCCAGCAGTCGCAACTCCTACGAGCAGTACTTC. This encodes CASSRNSYEQYF.

V gene TRBV10-2 combines with J gene TRBJ2-2; possibly TRBD2 for D (6 bases). The length of the CDR3 is 13 residues. The germline V gene has CDR1 WSHSY and CDR2 SAAADI. V dropped 4 bases and J dropped 6 bases, with 9 bases sitting between them. The CDR3 loop is CASSGEVSGELFF. CDR3 nucleotide sequence: TGCGCCAGCAGTGGGGAGGTTTCCGGGGAGCTGTTTTTT.